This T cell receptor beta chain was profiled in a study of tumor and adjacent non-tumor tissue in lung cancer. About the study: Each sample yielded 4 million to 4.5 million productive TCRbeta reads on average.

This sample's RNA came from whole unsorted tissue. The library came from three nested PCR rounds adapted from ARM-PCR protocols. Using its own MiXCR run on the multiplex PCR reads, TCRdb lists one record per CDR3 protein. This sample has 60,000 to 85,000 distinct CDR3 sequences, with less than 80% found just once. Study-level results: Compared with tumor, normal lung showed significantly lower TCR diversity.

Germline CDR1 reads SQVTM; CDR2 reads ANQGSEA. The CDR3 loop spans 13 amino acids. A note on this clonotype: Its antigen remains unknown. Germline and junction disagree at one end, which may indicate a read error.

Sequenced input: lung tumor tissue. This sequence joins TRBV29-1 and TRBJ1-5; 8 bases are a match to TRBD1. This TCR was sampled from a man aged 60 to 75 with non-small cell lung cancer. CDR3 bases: TGCAGCATTGCAGGGGGCAGGAATCAGCCTCAGCATTTT. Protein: CSIAGGRNQPQHF.